This T cell receptor (beta chain) was identified in a study of T cells expressing NK-cell markers. Study background: Sequencing of TCR beta repertoires drew on sorted CD3+CD56+NKG2C+, CD3+CD56+NKG2C- and CD3+CD56-NKG2C+ T cells.

UMIs accompanied the 5'RACE template switching by which TCR beta cDNA was made. TCRdb re-called the 5' RACE reads and gives one entry per CDR3 protein, without DNA. Recorded here are fewer than 40,000 distinct CDR3 sequences; the top ten clones represent 50% to 75%. General study findings and limits: HCMV specificity of the expanded NKG2C+ T cell clones stayed unclear. Several donors had dominant NKG2C+ clonotypes that comprised roughly 1.0-7.5% of their CD8+ T cells.

As to this clonotype: As yet, its antigen is unknown.

Sample: blood T cells: a sorted CD56 or NKG2C T cell subset, CD4+ or CD8+ T cells, or bulk PBMC T cells (not recorded which). The receptor comes from a woman between 18 and 70 years old in good health.

This chain's CDR3 is CATSFGLEGNEQFF. The chain carries TRBV15 and TRBJ2-1; with no DNA, the TCRdb D assignment of TRBD2 cannot be verified. The V gene's germline CDR1 is LNHNV and CDR2 YYDKDF (reference sequence). The length of the CDR3 is 14 residues.